The sample holds a few counts of the clone carrying this TCR beta chain. Its antigen is currently unknown. Each CDR3 protein is one row after TCRdb ran MiXCR on the reads. Of 750,000 to 900,000 distinct CDR3 sequences listed, almost 30% are singletons. This entry is derived from a study of T cell repertoires in cytomegalovirus infection. With V trimmed by 6 bases and J by 4 bases, 8 bases remained unmatched. The germline V gene encodes CDR1 MNHGY and CDR2 SAAAGT. This CDR3 region has 15 residues. V is TRBV6-8 and J is TRBJ1-2; 10 nucleotides match TRBD1. The clonotype originates from a human donor in good health (CMV status not recorded). Some clones in this sample may be carry-over from other donors' samples. The material sequenced was cultured CD8+ T cells from PBMCs, taken from culture after CMV antigen stimulation. The DNA of the CDR3 is TGTGCCAGCAGCCCGGACAGGGGGAGCCCCTATGGCTACACCTTC. This gives the protein CASSPDRGSPYGYTF.